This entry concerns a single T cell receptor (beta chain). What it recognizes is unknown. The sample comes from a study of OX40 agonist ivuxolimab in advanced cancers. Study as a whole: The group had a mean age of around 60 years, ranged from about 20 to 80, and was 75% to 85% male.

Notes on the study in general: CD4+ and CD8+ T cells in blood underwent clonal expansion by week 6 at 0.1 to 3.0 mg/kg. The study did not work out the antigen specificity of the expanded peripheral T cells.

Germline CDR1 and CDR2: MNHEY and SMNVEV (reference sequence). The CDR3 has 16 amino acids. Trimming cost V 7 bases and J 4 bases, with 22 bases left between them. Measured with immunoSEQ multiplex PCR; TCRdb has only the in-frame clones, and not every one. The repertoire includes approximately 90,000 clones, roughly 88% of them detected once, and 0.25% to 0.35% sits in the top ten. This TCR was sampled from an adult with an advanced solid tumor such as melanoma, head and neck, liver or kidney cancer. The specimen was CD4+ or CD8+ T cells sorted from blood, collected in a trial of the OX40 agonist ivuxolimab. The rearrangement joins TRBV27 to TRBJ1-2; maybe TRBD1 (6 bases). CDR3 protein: CASNKGVGGDTYGYTF. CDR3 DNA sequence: TGTGCCAGCAACAAAGGGGTTGGGGGCGATACCTATGGCTACACCTTC.